The present T cell receptor (beta chain) was sequenced within a study of cytotoxic CD8 clonotypes in ibrutinib-treated CLL. Study summary: Among patients, approximately 24 responded partially and 2 completely; around 15 then stayed remitted and 12 progressed after median approximately 68 months. Study-wide points: Sampling of sustained-remission and progressing patients occurred at differing times.

This clone appeared a single time. No antigen is known for it. This table comes from immunoSEQ multiplex PCR, and its TCRdb copy is limited to in-frame clones, with some not included. The repertoire holds approximately 340,000 clones, with about 61% as singletons. Germline assignment: CDR1 SGHKS and CDR2 YYEKEE (reference sequence). With V trimmed by 1 base and J by 0 bases, 6 bases remained unmatched. There are 18 residues in the CDR3. This TCR came from a human donor with chronic lymphocytic leukemia. The sequencing used PBMCs, collected after 36 months of ibrutinib treatment. The V gene is TRBV5-5, the J gene TRBJ1-5; the match to TRBD1 covers 11 bases. This chain's CDR3 is CASSLRDRGIYSNQPQHF. CDR3 in DNA: TGTGCCAGCAGCTTGAGGGACAGGGGGATTTATAGCAATCAGCCCCAGCATTTT.